The clone carrying this TCR beta chain was observed many times. Time point of the sample: blood at routine non-recurrence follow-up after resection. Sequencing was performed on whole RNA extracted from tumor and nontumor lung tissue, or from frozen PBMC, and the material was left unsorted. The sample comes from a study of spatial heterogeneity in lung cancer. Background on the study: Around two years after resection was the median timing of the follow-up PBMC samples, which were sequenced when available.

TCRdb analysed the 5' RACE reads with MiXCR anew, one entry per CDR3 protein. The data hold 110,000 or so distinct CDR3 sequences, with 11% observed a single time. Sequencing used PBMCs, obtained at follow-up. The source of this sequence is a female donor with early-stage non-small cell lung cancer.

The CDR3 here is CASSQDGRRNRPQHF. CDR3 DNA sequence: TGTGCCAGCAGCCAAGATGGTCGCCGGAATAGGCCCCAGCATTTT. The V and J genes are TRBV3-1 and TRBJ1-5; D is uncertain. Germline CDR1 is LGHDT and CDR2 is YNNKEL (reference sequence). This CDR3 has 15 amino acids. Trimming cost V 0 bases and J 9 bases, with 15 bases left between them.